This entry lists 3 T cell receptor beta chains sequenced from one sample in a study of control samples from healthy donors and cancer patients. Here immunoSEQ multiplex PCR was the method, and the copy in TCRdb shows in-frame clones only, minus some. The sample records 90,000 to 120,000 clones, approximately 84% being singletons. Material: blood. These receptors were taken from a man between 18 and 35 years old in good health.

The chain's CDR3 is CASSSGIGTEAFF. As DNA, the CDR3 is TGTGCCAGCAGCTCCGGGATAGGCACTGAAGCTTTCTTT. The chain employs TRBV11-2 and TRBJ1-1; D ambiguous. The germline gives CDR1 SGHAT, CDR2 FQNNGV. The V end lost 4 bases, the J end lost 4 bases, and 10 bases lay between the germline ends. The length of the CDR3 is 13 residues.

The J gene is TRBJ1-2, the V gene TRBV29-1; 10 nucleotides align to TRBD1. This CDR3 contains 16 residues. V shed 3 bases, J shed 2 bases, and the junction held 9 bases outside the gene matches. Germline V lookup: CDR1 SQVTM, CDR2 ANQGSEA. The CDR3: CSVDSAWTGGNYGYTF. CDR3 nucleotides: TGCAGCGTTGATTCGGCTTGGACAGGGGGAAACTATGGCTACACCTTC.

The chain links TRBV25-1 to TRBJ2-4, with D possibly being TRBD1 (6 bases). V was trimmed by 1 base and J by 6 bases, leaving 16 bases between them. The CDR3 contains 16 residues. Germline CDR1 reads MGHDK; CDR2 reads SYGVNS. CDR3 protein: CASSEFFRGEGNIQYF. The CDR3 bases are TGTGCCAGCAGTGAATTTTTCAGGGGAGAAGGAAACATTCAGTACTTC. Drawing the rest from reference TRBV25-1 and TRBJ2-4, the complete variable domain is EADIYQTPRYLVIGTGKKITLECSQTMGHDKMYWYQQDPGMELHLIHYSYGVNSTEKGDLSSESTVSRIRTEHFPLTLESARPSHTSQYLCASSEFFRGEGNIQYFGAGTRLSVL.